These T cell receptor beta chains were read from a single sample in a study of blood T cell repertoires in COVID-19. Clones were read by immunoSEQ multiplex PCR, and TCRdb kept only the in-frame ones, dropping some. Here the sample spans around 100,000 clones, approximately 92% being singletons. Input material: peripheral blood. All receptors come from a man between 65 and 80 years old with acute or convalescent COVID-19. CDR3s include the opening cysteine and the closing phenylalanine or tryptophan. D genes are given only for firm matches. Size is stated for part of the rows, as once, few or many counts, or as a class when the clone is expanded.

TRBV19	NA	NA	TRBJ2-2	TGTGCCAGTAACTGGGGAGTCGGGGAGCTGTTTTTT	CASNWGVGELFF
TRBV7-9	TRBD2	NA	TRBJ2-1	TGTGCCAGCAGCTTTCTAGCGGGAGGGCCCAATGAGCAGTTCTTC	CASSFLAGGPNEQFF
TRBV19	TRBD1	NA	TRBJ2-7	TGTGCCAGTAGTACACAGGGGGCAGTCAACGAGCAGTACTTC	CASSTQGAVNEQYF
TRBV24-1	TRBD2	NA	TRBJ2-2	TGTGCCACCAGTGATGGACTAGCGGGGGTTGGCGGGGAGCTGTTTTTT	CATSDGLAGVGGELFF
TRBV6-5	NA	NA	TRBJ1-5	TGTGCCAGCAGTTACGGCAGGGATCAGCCCCAGCATTTT	CASSYGRDQPQHF
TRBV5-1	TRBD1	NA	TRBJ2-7	TGCGCCAGCAGCCGTCCCGGGACAGTTTACGAGCAGTACTTC	CASSRPGTVYEQYF
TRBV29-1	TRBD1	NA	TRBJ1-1	TGCAGCGGGGGACAGGGAGACGTTTTCTTT	CSGGQGDVFF
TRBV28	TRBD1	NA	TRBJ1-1	TGTGCCAGCACGGGGGGACAGGCGAACACTGAAGCTTTCTTT	CASTGGQANTEAFF
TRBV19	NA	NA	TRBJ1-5	TGTGCCAGTAGGCGGCAGGGCGACCAGCCCCAGCATTTT	CASRRQGDQPQHF
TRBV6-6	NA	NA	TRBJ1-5	TGTGCCAGCAGTTACTCGACACGATGGGGCAATCAGCCCCAGCATTTT	CASSYSTRWGNQPQHF
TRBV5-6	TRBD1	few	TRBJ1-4	TGTGCCAGCAGCTACCGGACAGGGGGCCGTATCGAACGACTGTTTTTT	CASSYRTGGRIERLFF
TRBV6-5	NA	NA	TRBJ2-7	TGTGCCAGCAGTTACTCGTTAATGGCCCCCTACGAGCAGTACTTC	CASSYSLMAPYEQYF
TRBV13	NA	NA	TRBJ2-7	TGTGCCAGCAGCTTAGGTTCCAGGGGCTCCTACGAGCAGTACTTC	CASSLGSRGSYEQYF
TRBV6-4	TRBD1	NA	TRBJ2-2	TGTGCCAGCAGTGAGGGGACAGGGAGCACCGGGGAGCTGTTTTTT	CASSEGTGSTGELFF
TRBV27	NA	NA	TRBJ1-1	TGTGCCAGCAGTTTATCTACTCTTAATGAAGCTTTCTTT	CASSLSTLNEAFF
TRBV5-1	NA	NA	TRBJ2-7	TGCGCCAGCAGCTTGACCACAGGGGGGGGTCCCTACGAGCAGTACTTC	CASSLTTGGGPYEQYF
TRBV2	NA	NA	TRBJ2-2	TGTGCCAGCAGTCTGTCCCCTACCGGGGAGCTGTTTTTT	CASSLSPTGELFF
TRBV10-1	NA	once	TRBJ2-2	TGCGCCAGGGCAGGAACACCGAACACCGGGGAGCTGTTTTTT	CARAGTPNTGELFF
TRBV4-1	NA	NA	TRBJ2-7	TGCGCCAGCAGCCAAGATTCAGGGGCGGCCTACGAGCAGTACTTC	CASSQDSGAAYEQYF
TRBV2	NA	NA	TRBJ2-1	TGTGCCAGCAGCCACAAGACAGGAAGCTCCTACAATGAGCAGTTCTTC	CASSHKTGSSYNEQFF
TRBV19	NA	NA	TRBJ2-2	TGTGCCAGTAGTAGGGGGCCCGGGGCAGACACCGGGGAGCTGTTTTTT	CASSRGPGADTGELFF
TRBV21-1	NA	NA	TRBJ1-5	TGTGCCAGCAGCCCCCCCCGGGGAGGCAATCAGCCCCAGCATTTT	CASSPPRGGNQPQHF
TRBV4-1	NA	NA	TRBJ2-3	TGCGCCAGCGGCTTACAAGCGGGTAGCACAGATACGCAGTATTTT	CASGLQAGSTDTQYF
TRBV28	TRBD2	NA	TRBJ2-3	TGTGCCAGCAGTTTATGGAGAGTTGGGCGGGAGGGCCCGGATACGCAGTATTTT	CASSLWRVGREGPDTQYF
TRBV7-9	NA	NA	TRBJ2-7	TGTGCCAGCAGCTCACAAAGGAGGGACGAGCAGTACTTC	CASSSQRRDEQYF
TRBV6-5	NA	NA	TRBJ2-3	TGTGCCAGCAGTTCGGAGGGAGGCTCCCCAGATACGCAGTATTTT	CASSSEGGSPDTQYF
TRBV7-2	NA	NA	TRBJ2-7	TGTGCCAGCAGCTTAGCGCGGGGATTAGCGGCCTCCTACGAGCAGTACTTC	CASSLARGLAASYEQYF
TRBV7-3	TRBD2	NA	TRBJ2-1	TGTGCCAGCAGCCCCTACGGCGGGAGTAGATATGAGCAGTTCTTC	CASSPYGGSRYEQFF
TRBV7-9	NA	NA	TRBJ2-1	TGTGCCAGCAGCGGACATTATGAGCAGTTCTTC	CASSGHYEQFF